This T cell receptor (beta chain) was obtained from a study of shared clonotypes between healthy human individuals. Germline CDR1 and CDR2: MDHEN and SYDVKM. The CDR3 length is 13 residues. Trimming left V 7 bases short and J 4 bases short, with 12 bases between. The method was immunoSEQ multiplex PCR; TCRdb's version includes in-frame clones alone and lacks a portion of them. The data hold fewer than 1.8 million clones, with approximately 98.5% observed a single time. The TCR comes from a man aged 30 to 45 in good health. Sample: naive CD4+ T cells sorted from blood. The subset was: CD45RA+ positively selected. The chain is built from TRBV28 and TRBJ2-3, with D perhaps TRBD2 (5 bases). CDR3 protein: CASKVGVPDTQYF. The CDR3 nucleotides are TGTGCCAGCAAGGTCGGGGTGCCAGATACGCAGTATTTT.